Listed here is a single TCR beta chain. Its matching antigen is unknown. This sample was taken from a study of cytomegalovirus exposure and HLA in healthy donors. Study-wide results and caveats: In a later analysis, across HLA loci, associated TCR counts were highest for DRB1, lowest for HLA-C.

This CDR3 has 15 residues. Trimming removed 5 bases from V and 6 bases from J, with 17 bases in between. CDR1 PRHDT and CDR2 FYEKMQ come from the germline V gene (reference sequence). Both 60 Vbeta primers and 13 Jbeta primers went into the PCR. The method was immunoSEQ multiplex PCR; TCRdb's version includes in-frame clones alone and lacks a portion of them. The sample yields 100,000 to 150,000 clones, approximately 87% seen once. Sequencing was carried out using PBMCs. This clonotype was sampled from a young man in good health and CMV-seropositive. The rearrangement links TRBV13 to TRBJ2-4, with D possibly TRBD1 on 6 matching bases. CDR3: CASSRMKTGPNIQYF. CDR3 sequence (DNA): TGTGCCAGCAGCCGGATGAAGACAGGCCCAAACATTCAGTACTTC.